The sequence of this T cell receptor beta chain was determined in a study of tumor-infiltrating lymphocytes in primary liver carcinoma. Broader study findings: It was in tumors, not blood, that the top-250-clone fraction was significantly higher (p = 0.039). Since sampling was bulk and unsorted, CD4+ and CD8+ repertoires were not compared. Reduced overlap was seen in tumor-adjacent and tumor-blood pairs versus tumor region pairs.

Starting material of 450 to 500 ng total RNA yielded TCR beta cDNA via a constant-region primer. Slightly modified ARM-PCR with three nested multiplex PCR rounds yielded TCR beta libraries. With TRBV1-TRBV30 forward primers and a C-beta reverse primer, the first two PCR rounds were run for 10 to 11 cycles each. TCRdb re-analysed the multiplex PCR reads in MiXCR, keeping a single row per CDR3 protein. The table shows a few hundred thousand distinct CDR3 sequences, with almost 60% occurring only once. Germline DNA was also extracted, while the blood RNA originated from unsorted whole blood. The germline gives CDR1 MNHEY, CDR2 SVGEGT. This CDR3 has 18 residues. Comments on this clonotype: Its specificity is unknown. This clone may be a read error of a much larger clone one base away.

The clonotype comes from a woman aged 25-40 years with primary liver carcinoma and hepatitis B virus infection. The sample taken for sequencing was peripheral blood. The rearrangement joins TRBV6-2 or TRBV6-3 to TRBJ1-5; D is ambiguous. CDR3 protein: CASAFDVHAPYSNQPRHF. The CDR3, as DNA: TGTGCCAGCGCGTTTGATGTCCATGCACCCTATAGCAATCAGCCCCGGCATTTT.